The subject of this entry is one T cell receptor beta chain. What it binds is unknown. Germline CDR1 and CDR2: MNHEY and SMNVEV (reference sequence). Trimming shortened V by 2 bases and J by 4 bases, and 12 bases separated the two germline ends. The CDR3 contains 14 residues. This sample is part of a study of OX40 agonist ivuxolimab in advanced cancers. Whole-study findings and limits: At 0.1 to 3.0 mg/kg and by week 6, CD4+ and CD8+ T cells in the blood had expanded clonally.

TCRdb's copy holds only in-frame clones and misses some; the assay was immunoSEQ multiplex PCR. The table includes around 61,000 clones, roughly 80% detected once. The clonotype was recovered from an adult with an advanced solid tumor such as melanoma, head and neck, liver or kidney cancer. This chain connects TRBV27 to TRBJ2-7; possibly TRBD1 for D (5 bases). The specimen comprised CD4+ or CD8+ T cells sorted from blood, sampled in a trial of the OX40 agonist ivuxolimab. CDR3 bases: TGTGCCAGCAGTTTAGGCAGGGTACGGTACGAGCAGTACTTC. It translates to CASSLGRVRYEQYF.